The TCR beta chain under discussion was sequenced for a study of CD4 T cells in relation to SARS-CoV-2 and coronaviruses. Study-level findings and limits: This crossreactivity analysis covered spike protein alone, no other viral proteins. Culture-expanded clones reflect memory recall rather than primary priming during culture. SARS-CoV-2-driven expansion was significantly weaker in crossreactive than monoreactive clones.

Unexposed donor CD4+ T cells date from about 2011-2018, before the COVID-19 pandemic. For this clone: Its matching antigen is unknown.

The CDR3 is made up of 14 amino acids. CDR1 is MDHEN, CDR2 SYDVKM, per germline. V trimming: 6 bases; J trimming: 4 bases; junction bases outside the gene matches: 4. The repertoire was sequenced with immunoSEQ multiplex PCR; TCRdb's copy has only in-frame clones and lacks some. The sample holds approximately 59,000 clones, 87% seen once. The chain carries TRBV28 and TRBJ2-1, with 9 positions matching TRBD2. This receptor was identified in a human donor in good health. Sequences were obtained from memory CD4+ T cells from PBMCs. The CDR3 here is CASSRGGAYNEQFF. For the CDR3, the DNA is TGTGCCAGCAGCCGCGGGGGGGCTTACAATGAGCAGTTCTTC.